This is a list of T cell receptor beta chains from one sample in a study of cytomegalovirus exposure and HLA in healthy donors. The protocol was immunoSEQ multiplex PCR, while the TCRdb copy is restricted to in-frame clones and leaves out a portion. The profile shows approximately 100,000 clones, roughly 80% of them singletons. The sequencing input was PBMCs. The receptors were sampled from a man in his forties or fifties in good health and CMV-seronegative. Both conserved end residues are trimmed from each CDR3.

J: TRBJ1-5
V: TRBV28
length: 13
CDR3: ASTLGGGGNQPQH

J: TRBJ1-2
V: TRBV19
length: 12
CDR3: ASTDGGAMVGYT

J: TRBJ1-2
V: TRBV9
length: 12
CDR3: ASSVEGVIGGYT

J: TRBJ1-1
V: TRBV5-1
length: 12
CDR3: ASSQRQGDTEAF

J: TRBJ2-3
V: TRBV7-9
length: 14
CDR3: ASSKEGGMGTDTQY

J: TRBJ1-4
V: TRBV2
length: 11
CDR3: AGIGARTEKLF

J: TRBJ1-2
V: TRBV7-2
length: 13
CDR3: ASSRSGGGDYGYT

J: TRBJ2-5
V: TRBV29-1
length: 12
CDR3: SALSAGGQETQY

J: TRBJ1-5
V: TRBV19
length: 12
CDR3: ASTRQGGNQPQH

J: TRBJ2-3
V: TRBV11-2
length: 13
CDR3: ASSLSSGRTDTQY

J: TRBJ1-1
V: TRBV2
length: 12
CDR3: ASRGGRANTEAF

J: TRBJ2-4
V: TRBV6-1
length: 12
CDR3: ASSEKGAQNIQY

J: TRBJ2-1
V: TRBV18
length: 14
CDR3: ASSRRTSGVYNEQF

J: TRBJ1-1
V: TRBV6-1
length: 13
CDR3: ASSEGQGMNTEAF

J: TRBJ1-6
V: TRBV4-2
length: 11
CDR3: ASSPGQGLPLH

J: TRBJ2-1
V: TRBV5-1
length: 13
CDR3: ASGPGTKNYNEQF

J: TRBJ2-7
V: TRBV27
length: 12
CDR3: ASSLMGTSNEQY

J: TRBJ2-2
V: TRBV19
length: 13
CDR3: ASSSGTGVAGELF

J: TRBJ2-7
V: TRBV19
length: 14
CDR3: ASSMGGVTSAYEQY

J: TRBJ1-6
V: TRBV5-6
length: 14
CDR3: ASSLEQGASNSPLH

J: TRBJ2-5
V: TRBV4-1
length: 13
CDR3: ASSQDRGTQETQY

J: TRBJ1-4
V: TRBV7-9
length: 13
CDR3: ASSRDRGQNEKLF

J: TRBJ1-2
V: TRBV7-9
length: 12
CDR3: ASRKGQGDYGYT

J: TRBJ1-6
V: TRBV5-1
length: 14
CDR3: ASSLGLGADNSPLH

J: TRBJ2-3
V: TRBV25-1
length: 14
CDR3: ASSERRRGGRDTQY

J: TRBJ2-1
V: TRBV5-1
length: 14
CDR3: ASSPGTGSSYNEQF

J: TRBJ1-2
V: TRBV2
length: 13
CDR3: ASSEPFRTGNGYT

J: TRBJ1-1
V: TRBV6-1
length: 13
CDR3: ASSEASLGSTEAF

J: TRBJ1-6
V: TRBV4-1
length: 14
CDR3: ASSQAGRGLGSPLH

J: TRBJ2-1
V: TRBV4-1
length: 14
CDR3: ASSQDLGGFYNEQF

J: TRBJ1-1
V: TRBV5-1
length: 12
CDR3: ASSFNQGSTEAF

J: TRBJ1-3
V: TRBV5-5
length: 15
CDR3: ASSPTGDLFSGNTIY

J: TRBJ2-1
V: TRBV18
length: 13
CDR3: ASSPLSGGAGEQF

J: TRBJ2-5
V: TRBV6-1
length: 12
CDR3: ASINRGQGETQY

J: TRBJ2-7
V: TRBV5-1
length: 14
CDR3: ASSKEGTSGGYEQY

J: TRBJ1-2
V: TRBV7-2
length: 9
CDR3: ASSLGGGYT

J: TRBJ1-2
V: TRBV28
length: 12
CDR3: ASSLAEKRSGYT

J: TRBJ2-5
V: TRBV6-5
length: 11
CDR3: ASTIGVGETQY

J: TRBJ2-7
V: TRBV7-9
length: 12
CDR3: ASSFRGGGVEQY

J: -
V: TRBV6-1
length: 13
CDR3: ASSGAGIPVDEQY

J: TRBJ2-7
V: TRBV14
length: 16
CDR3: ASSRRYLAGESSYEQY

J: TRBJ1-1
V: TRBV5-1
length: 14
CDR3: ASSSNRGLTNTEAF

J: TRBJ2-5
V: TRBV20-1
length: 8
CDR3: SAREETQY

J: TRBJ2-2
V: TRBV5-1
length: 13
CDR3: ASSLVGQHTGELF

J: TRBJ2-1
V: TRBV6-1
length: 12
CDR3: ASLGQGVAYEQF

J: TRBJ1-4
V: TRBV2
length: 13
CDR3: ASRAEQGVGEKLF

J: TRBJ2-1
V: TRBV13
length: 12
CDR3: ASSLGAGYGEQF

J: TRBJ2-6
V: TRBV21-1
length: 15
CDR3: ASSTRDRVSGANVLT